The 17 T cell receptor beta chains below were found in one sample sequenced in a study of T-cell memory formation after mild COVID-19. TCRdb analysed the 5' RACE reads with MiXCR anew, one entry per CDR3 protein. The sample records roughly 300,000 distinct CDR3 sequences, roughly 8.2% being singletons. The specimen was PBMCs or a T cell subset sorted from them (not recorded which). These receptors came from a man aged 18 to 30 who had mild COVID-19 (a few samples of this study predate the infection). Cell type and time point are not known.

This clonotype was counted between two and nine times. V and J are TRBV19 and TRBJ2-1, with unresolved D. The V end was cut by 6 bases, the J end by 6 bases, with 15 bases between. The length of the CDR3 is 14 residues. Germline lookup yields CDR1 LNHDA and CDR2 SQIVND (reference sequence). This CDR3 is CASSLPPPINEQFF. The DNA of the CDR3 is TGTGCCAGTAGCCTTCCCCCACCAATCAATGAGCAGTTCTTC.

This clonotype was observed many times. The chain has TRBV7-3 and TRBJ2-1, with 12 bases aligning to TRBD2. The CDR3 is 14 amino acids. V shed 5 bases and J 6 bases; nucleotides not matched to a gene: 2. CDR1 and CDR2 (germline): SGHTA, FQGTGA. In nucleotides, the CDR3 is TGTGCCAGCAGCATGGGACTAGCGGGCAATGAGCAGTTCTTC. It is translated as CASSMGLAGNEQFF.

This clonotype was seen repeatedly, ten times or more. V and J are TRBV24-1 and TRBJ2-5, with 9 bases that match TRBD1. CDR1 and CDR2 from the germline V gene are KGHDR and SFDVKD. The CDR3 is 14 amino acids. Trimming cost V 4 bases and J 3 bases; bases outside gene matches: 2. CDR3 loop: CATSDTGGEETQYF. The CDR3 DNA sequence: TGTGCCACCAGTGACACAGGGGGCGAAGAGACCCAGTACTTC.

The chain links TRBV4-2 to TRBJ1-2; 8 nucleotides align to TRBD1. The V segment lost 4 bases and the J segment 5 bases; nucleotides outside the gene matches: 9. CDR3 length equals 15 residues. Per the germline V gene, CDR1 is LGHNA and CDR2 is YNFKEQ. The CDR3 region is CASSPSGRTGYGYTF. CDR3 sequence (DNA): TGTGCCAGCAGCCCCTCGGGTAGGACAGGGTATGGCTACACCTTC.

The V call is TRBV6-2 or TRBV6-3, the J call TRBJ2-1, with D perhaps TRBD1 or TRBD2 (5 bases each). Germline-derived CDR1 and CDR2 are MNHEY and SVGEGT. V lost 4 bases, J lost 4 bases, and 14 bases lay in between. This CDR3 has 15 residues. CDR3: CASSSGAPSYNEQFF. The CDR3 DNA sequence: TGTGCCAGCAGTTCCGGGGCCCCCTCGTACAATGAGCAGTTCTTC.

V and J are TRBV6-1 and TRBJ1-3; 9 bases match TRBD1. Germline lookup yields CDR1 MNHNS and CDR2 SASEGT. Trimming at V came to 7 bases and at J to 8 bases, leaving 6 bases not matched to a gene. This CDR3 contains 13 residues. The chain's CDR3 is CASNRQGGDTIYF. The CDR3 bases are TGTGCCAGCAACCGACAGGGGGGAGACACCATATATTTT.

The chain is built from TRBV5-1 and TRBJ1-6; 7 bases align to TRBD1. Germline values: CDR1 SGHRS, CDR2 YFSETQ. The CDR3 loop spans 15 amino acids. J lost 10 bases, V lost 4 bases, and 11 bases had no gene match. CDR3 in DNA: TGCGCCAGCAGCACAAGGTTTACAGGGGACTCACCCCTCCACTTT. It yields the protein CASSTRFTGDSPLHF.

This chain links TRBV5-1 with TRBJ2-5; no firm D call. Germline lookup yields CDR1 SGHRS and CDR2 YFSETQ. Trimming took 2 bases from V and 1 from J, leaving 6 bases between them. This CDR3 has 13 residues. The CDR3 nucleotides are TGCGCCAGCAGCTTCATTGTCCAAGAGACCCAGTACTTC. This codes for CASSFIVQETQYF.

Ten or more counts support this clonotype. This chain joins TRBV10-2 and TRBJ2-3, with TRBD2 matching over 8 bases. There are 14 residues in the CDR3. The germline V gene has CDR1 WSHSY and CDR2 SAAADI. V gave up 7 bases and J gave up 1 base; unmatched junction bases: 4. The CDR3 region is CASIPGGGTDTQYF. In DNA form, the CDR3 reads TGCGCCAGCATCCCGGGGGGGGGCACAGATACGCAGTATTTT.

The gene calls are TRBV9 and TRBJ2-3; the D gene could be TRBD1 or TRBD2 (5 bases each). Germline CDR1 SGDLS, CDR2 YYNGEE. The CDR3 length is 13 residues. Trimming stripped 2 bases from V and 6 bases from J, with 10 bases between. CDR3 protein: CASSVGTGDTQYF. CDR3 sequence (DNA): TGTGCCAGCAGCGTGGGGACGGGGGATACGCAGTATTTT. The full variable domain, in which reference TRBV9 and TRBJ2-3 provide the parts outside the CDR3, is DSGVTQTPKHLITATGQRVTLRCSPRSGDLSVYWYQQSLDQGLQFLIQYYNGEERAKGNILERFSAQQFPDLHSELNLSSLELGDSALYFCASSVGTGDTQYFGPGTRLTVL.

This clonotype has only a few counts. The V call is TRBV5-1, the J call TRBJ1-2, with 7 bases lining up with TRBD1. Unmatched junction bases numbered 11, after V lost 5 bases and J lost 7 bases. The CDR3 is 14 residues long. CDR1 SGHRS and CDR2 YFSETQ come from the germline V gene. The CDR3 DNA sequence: TGCGCCAGCAGTTCGCCTGAGGAGGGGGCTGGCTACACCTTC. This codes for CASSSPEEGAGYTF.

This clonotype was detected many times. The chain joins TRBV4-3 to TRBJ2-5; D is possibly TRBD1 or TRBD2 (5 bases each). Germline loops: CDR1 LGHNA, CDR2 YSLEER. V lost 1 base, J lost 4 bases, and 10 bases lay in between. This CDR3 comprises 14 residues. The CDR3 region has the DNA TGCGCCAGCAGCCAAGGCGGGCAGGGAGAGACCCAGTACTTC. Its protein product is CASSQGGQGETQYF.

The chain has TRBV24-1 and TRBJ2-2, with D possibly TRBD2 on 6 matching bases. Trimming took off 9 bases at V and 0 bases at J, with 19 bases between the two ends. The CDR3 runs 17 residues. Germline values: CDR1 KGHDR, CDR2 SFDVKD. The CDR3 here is CATSRDWGTSNTGELFF. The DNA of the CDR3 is TGTGCCACCTCCCGGGACTGGGGAACTTCGAACACCGGGGAGCTGTTTTTT.

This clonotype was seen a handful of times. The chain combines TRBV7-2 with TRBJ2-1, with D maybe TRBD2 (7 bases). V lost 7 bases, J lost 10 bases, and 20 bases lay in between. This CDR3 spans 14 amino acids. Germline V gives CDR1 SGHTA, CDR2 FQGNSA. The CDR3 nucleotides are TGTGCCAGCACCGGGAATATCGGGGGGCTCGAGCAGTTCTTC. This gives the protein CASTGNIGGLEQFF.

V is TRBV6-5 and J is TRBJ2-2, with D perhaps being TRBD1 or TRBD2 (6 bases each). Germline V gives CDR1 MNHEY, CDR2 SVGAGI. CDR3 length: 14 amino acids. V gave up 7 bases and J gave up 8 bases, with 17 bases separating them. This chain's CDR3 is CASNPGGLVGELFF. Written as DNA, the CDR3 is TGTGCCAGCAATCCTGGGGGGCTGGTAGGGGAGCTGTTTTTT.

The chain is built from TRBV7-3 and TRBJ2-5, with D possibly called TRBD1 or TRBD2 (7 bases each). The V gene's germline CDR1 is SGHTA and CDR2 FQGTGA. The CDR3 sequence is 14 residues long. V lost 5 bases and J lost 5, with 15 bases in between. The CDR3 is CASSQGGQAETQYF. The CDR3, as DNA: TGTGCCAGCAGCCAGGGGGGGCAGGCTGAGACCCAGTACTTC.

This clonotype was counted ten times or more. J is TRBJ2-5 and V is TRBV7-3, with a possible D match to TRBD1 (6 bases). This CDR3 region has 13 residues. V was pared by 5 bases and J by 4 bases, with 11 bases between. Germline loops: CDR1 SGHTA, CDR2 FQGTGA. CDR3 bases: TGTGCCAGCAGCCTCAGGGGACGAGAGACCCAGTACTTC. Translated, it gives CASSLRGRETQYF.